The clone carrying this T cell receptor (beta chain) has only a few counts. Its antigen remains unidentified. This sample was included in a study of hypomethylating agent response in myelodysplastic syndrome. Overall study results and limits: Only roughly eleven patients were analyzed in this small cohort.

This CDR3 is built from 15 residues. Germline V gives CDR1 ENHRY, CDR2 SYGVKD. Trimming removed 4 bases from V and 5 bases from J, with 17 bases in between. At survey resolution, roughly 400 ng of DNA per sample was split into two 200 ng replicates. In the authors' workflow: Of about 150,000 unique clonotypes, roughly 1.7% were previously reported viral-epitope-specific in VDJdb. The protocol was immunoSEQ multiplex PCR, while the TCRdb copy is restricted to in-frame clones and leaves out a portion. V, J and clone size were drawn from that table, and D and trimming were deduced from the DNA. Altogether around 3,300 clones are present, roughly 82% being singletons, with the ten largest covering about 25%.

The sample was bone marrow, taken before or after starting hypomethylating agent treatment for myelodysplastic syndrome (not recorded which). V usage is TRBV10-3 and J usage is TRBJ1-2, with a tentative D call TRBD1 (6 bases). This TCR was sampled from a human donor with myelodysplastic syndrome. The CDR3 DNA reads as TGTGCCATCAGTGGGGAAAGGGGGAGAGAGTATGGCTACACCTTC. This sequence encodes CAISGERGREYGYTF.